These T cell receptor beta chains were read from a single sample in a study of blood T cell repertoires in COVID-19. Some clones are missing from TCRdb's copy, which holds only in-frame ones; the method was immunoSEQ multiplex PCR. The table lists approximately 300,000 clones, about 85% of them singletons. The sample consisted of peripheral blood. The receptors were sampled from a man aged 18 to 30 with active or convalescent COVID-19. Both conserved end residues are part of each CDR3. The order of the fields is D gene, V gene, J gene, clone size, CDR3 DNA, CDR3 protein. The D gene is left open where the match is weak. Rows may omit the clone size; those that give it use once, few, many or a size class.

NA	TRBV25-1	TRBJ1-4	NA	TGTGCCAGCAGTCACAGGGAAGGTAATGAAAAACTGTTTTTT	CASSHREGNEKLFF
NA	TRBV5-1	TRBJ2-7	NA	TGCGCCAGCAGCTTGGGAGGACTGTCGTACGAGCAGTACTTC	CASSLGGLSYEQYF
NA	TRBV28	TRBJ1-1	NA	TGTGCCACCACCGACTTGAGGAGTACTGAAGCTTTCTTT	CATTDLRSTEAFF
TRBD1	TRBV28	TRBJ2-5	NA	TGTGCCAGCAGACCGACAGGGGGCCGAGAGACCCAGTACTTC	CASRPTGGRETQYF
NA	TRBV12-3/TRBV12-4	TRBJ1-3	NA	TGTGCCAGCGAAAAACAGGGAAGAAACACCATATATTTT	CASEKQGRNTIYF
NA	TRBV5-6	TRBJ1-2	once	TGTGCCAGCAGCTCCATGGACAGTGAGATAGGCTACACCTTC	CASSSMDSEIGYTF
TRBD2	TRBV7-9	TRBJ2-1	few	TGTGCCAGCAGCGCCCGGGAGGTAGCGGGAGGTAATGAGCAGTTCTTC	CASSAREVAGGNEQFF
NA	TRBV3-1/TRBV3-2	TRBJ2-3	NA	TGTGCCAGCAGCCAAGCGCAGGGTACCACAGATACGCAGTATTTT	CASSQAQGTTDTQYF
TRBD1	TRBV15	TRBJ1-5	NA	TGTGCCACCAGCAGAGATCCAGGGGGAGGACAGCCCCAGCATTTT	CATSRDPGGGQPQHF
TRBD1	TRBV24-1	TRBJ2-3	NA	TGTGCCACCAGTGATGGGACAGGTCGGGCAGATACGCAGTATTTT	CATSDGTGRADTQYF
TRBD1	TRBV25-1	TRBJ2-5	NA	TGTGCCAGCAGTGGGGGACAGGGGCCTCAAGAGACCCAGTACTTC	CASSGGQGPQETQYF
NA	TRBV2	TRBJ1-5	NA	TGTGCCAGCAGTGATACGGGTCTGGGTGAACAGCCCCAGCATTTT	CASSDTGLGEQPQHF
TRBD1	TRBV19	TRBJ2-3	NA	TGTGCCACCGCTACAGGGGACACAGATACGCAGTATTTT	CATATGDTDTQYF
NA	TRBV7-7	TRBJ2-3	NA	TGTGCCAGCAGCTTAGCGCGGGGAACTACAGATACGCAGTATTTT	CASSLARGTTDTQYF
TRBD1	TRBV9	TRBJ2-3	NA	TGTGCCAGCAGCGTAGAGGGGACAGGGCTGGCAGATACGCAGTATTTT	CASSVEGTGLADTQYF
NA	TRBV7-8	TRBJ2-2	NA	TGTGCCAGCAGCTTCGGCGGGAATACTAACACCGGGGAGCTGTTTTTT	CASSFGGNTNTGELFF
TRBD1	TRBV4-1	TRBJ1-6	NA	TGCGCCAGCAGCCTACAGGGGAACTATAATTCACCCCTCCACTTT	CASSLQGNYNSPLHF
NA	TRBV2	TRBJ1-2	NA	TGTGCCACCCAGGCAGACACCTATGGCTACACCTTC	CATQADTYGYTF
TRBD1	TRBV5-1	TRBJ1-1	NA	TGCGCCAGCAGCTCGACCGGGACAGGTGGAACTTTCTTT	CASSSTGTGGTFF
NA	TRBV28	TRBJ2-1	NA	TGTGCCAGCAGTCTGACGGGACTCCTATACAATGAGCAGTTCTTC	CASSLTGLLYNEQFF
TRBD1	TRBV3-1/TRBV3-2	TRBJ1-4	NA	TGTGCCAGCAGCCAAGAATTGGAGACAGGGGGTGAAAAACTGTTTTTT	CASSQELETGGEKLFF
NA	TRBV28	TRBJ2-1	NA	TGTGCCAGCAGCCCGATGACTAGTCCCCTGACCTACAATGAGCAGTTCTTC	CASSPMTSPLTYNEQFF
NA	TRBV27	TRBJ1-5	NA	TGTGCCAGCAGTTTCACCCCTACAGGGAGCTTCGGCAATCAGCCCCAGCATTTT	CASSFTPTGSFGNQPQHF
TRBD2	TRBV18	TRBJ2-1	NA	TGTGCCAGCTCCCCCGAGGGCGGGGGGCGCATCAATGAGCAGTTCTTC	CASSPEGGGRINEQFF
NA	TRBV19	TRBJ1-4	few	TGTGCCAGTAGACCCCAGGACAGTAGGGATGAAAAACTGTTTTTT	CASRPQDSRDEKLFF
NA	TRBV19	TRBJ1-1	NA	TGTGCCAGTAGGACGCAGGGGACGAACACTGAAGCTTTCTTT	CASRTQGTNTEAFF
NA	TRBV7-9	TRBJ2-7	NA	TGTGCCAGCAGCTCCGGGATTTACTACGAGCAGTACTTC	CASSSGIYYEQYF
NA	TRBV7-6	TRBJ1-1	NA	TGTGCCAGCAGCTTAGGGGGACACGCGAACACTGAAGCTTTCTTT	CASSLGGHANTEAFF
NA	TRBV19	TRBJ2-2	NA	TGTGCCAGTAGTCTTCAGGACAGGAACACCGGGGAGCTGTTTTTT	CASSLQDRNTGELFF
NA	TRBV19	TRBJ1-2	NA	TGTGCCAGTAGTGTCTCTCGAGCTAACTATGGCTACACCTTC	CASSVSRANYGYTF
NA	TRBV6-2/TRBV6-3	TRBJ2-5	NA	TGTGCCAGCAGCTTTCTAGATACGAAAGGACACCTGGCCACCCAGTACTTC	CASSFLDTKGHLATQYF
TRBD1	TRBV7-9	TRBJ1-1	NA	TGTGCCAGCAGCAGGGGACAGACAGTTGACACTGAAGCTTTCTTT	CASSRGQTVDTEAFF
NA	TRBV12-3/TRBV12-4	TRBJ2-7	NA	TGTGCCAGCAGTTTAGGGACATACGGCGAGCAGTACTTC	CASSLGTYGEQYF
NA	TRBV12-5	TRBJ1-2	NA	TGTGCTAGTGGACCAGCCCCGGAGGACTATGGCTACACCTTC	CASGPAPEDYGYTF
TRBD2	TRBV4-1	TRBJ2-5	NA	TGCGCCAGCAGCCCTCTACTAGCGGAAGAGACCCAGTACTTC	CASSPLLAEETQYF
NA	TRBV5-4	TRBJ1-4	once	TGTGCCAGCAGCCTAAAGTTGGGACAAGGTGAAAAACTGTTTTTT	CASSLKLGQGEKLFF
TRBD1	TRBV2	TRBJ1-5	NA	TGTGCCAGCAGCATCTGGACAGGGGACTTTTATAGCAATCAGCCCCAGCATTTT	CASSIWTGDFYSNQPQHF
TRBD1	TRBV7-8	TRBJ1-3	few	TGTGCCAGCAGCTCGGACAGGGGGAACACCATATATTTT	CASSSDRGNTIYF
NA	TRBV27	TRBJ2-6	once	TGTGCCAGCAGATCTATTACTGGGGCCAACGTCCTGACTTTC	CASRSITGANVLTF
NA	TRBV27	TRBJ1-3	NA	TGTGCCAGCAGTCAGGGGTCTGGAAACACCATATATTTT	CASSQGSGNTIYF
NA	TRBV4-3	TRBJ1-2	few	TGCGCCAGCAGCCAAATCCCACGAGCTAACTATGGCTACACCTTC	CASSQIPRANYGYTF
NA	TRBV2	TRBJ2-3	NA	TGTGCCAGCAGTCTACAGGGTCTCAGCACAGATACGCAGTATTTT	CASSLQGLSTDTQYF
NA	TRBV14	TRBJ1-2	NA	TGTGCCAGCAGCCAAGTCCCGAGTGGGGCTAACGGTGGCTACACCTTC	CASSQVPSGANGGYTF
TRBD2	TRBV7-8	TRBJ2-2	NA	TGTGCCAGCAGTCGGCGGGGGGCTAGAATCGGGGAGCTGTTTTTT	CASSRRGARIGELFF
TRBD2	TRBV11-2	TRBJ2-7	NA	TGTGCCAGCAGCTTAGGGACTAGCGGGGCCTACGAGCAGTACTTC	CASSLGTSGAYEQYF
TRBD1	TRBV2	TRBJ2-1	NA	TGTGCCAGCAGTACGACAGGGCTATACAATGAGCAGTTCTTC	CASSTTGLYNEQFF
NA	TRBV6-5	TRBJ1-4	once	TGTGCCAGCAGGGGTTCCCTGCTAGTAAATGAAAAACTGTTTTTT	CASRGSLLVNEKLFF
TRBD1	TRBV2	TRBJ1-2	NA	TGTGCCAGCATTCCGGGACAGGGTTTCGGCTATGGCTACACCTTC	CASIPGQGFGYGYTF
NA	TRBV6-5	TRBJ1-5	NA	TGTGCCAGCAGTCGAAGCTTGGGAGGGGAGCAGCCCCAGCATTTT	CASSRSLGGEQPQHF
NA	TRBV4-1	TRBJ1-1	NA	TGCGCCAGCGGGGGGAGGCTTAACACTGAAGCTTTCTTT	CASGGRLNTEAFF
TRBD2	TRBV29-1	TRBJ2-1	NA	TGCAGCGTTGAGACTGGGTTGATAGCGGGAGGTGGGCCCTACAATGAGCAGTTCTTC	CSVETGLIAGGGPYNEQFF
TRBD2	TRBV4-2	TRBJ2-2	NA	TGTGCCAGCAGCCAAGAACCTAGCGGGACCTCGGTCACCGGGGAGCTGTTTTTT	CASSQEPSGTSVTGELFF
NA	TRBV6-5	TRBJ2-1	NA	TGTGCCAGCAGGAGGGATTCCTACAATGAGCAGTTCTTC	CASRRDSYNEQFF
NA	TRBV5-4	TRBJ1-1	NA	TGTGCCAGCAGCTTGGGCAGGGACACTGAAGCTTTCTTT	CASSLGRDTEAFF
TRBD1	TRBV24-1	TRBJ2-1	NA	TGTGCCACCAGCGCCTCAGGGGGAGATGAGGAGCAGTTCTTC	CATSASGGDEEQFF